This is a list of T cell receptor beta chains from one sample in a study of cytomegalovirus exposure and HLA in healthy donors. Sequenced by immunoSEQ multiplex PCR; TCRdb stores in-frame clones only, minus some. The data hold 95,000 to 150,000 clones, with more than 55% observed a single time. Sequenced input: PBMCs. The receptor source for this set is a man between 18 and 29 years old in good health and CMV-seronegative. CDR3s include the opening cysteine and the closing phenylalanine or tryptophan. The order of the fields is J gene, D gene, V gene, clone size, CDR3 protein. A D gene is named only where the DNA matches it firmly. Size is stated for part of the rows, as once, few or many counts, or as a class when the clone is expanded.

>TRBJ2-1|TRBD2|TRBV9|once
CASSVAGLAGGPSVINEQFF
>TRBJ2-1|NA|TRBV6-4|NA
CASSEFTGSPQFF
>TRBJ2-5|NA|TRBV5-1|NA
CASSPDIGLEYF
>TRBJ2-5|TRBD2|TRBV18|NA
CASSPTGPGRETQYF
>TRBJ1-5|NA|TRBV28|NA
CASISGNQPQHF
>TRBJ2-7|TRBD1|TRBV5-3|NA
CARSFTRGGQGGFDEQYF
>TRBJ2-7|TRBD2|TRBV19|NA
CASRKKLAGSSYEQYF
>TRBJ1-1|NA|TRBV27|NA
CASSRLPAGTEAFF
>TRBJ1-1|TRBD1|TRBV15|NA
CATSTRGQGNTEAFF
>TRBJ1-5|TRBD1|TRBV7-2|NA
CASSLSTGGNQPQHF
>TRBJ2-7|TRBD1|TRBV29-1|NA
CSVEGHRDSPYEQYF
>TRBJ2-2|TRBD2|TRBV10-3|once
CAIKGTTNTGELFF
>TRBJ2-7|TRBD2|TRBV28|NA
CASSPPQPGLAGIEQYF
>TRBJ2-4|NA|TRBV6-5|few
CASSARTVAKNIQYF
>TRBJ2-7|TRBD1|TRBV6-1|NA
CASSEEDRASYEQYF
>TRBJ2-3|TRBD2|TRBV7-9|NA
CASSPGLAGAADTQYF
>TRBJ2-2|NA|TRBV19|NA
CASSTLGTGELFF
>TRBJ1-2|NA|TRBV28|NA
CASFKPPYGYTF